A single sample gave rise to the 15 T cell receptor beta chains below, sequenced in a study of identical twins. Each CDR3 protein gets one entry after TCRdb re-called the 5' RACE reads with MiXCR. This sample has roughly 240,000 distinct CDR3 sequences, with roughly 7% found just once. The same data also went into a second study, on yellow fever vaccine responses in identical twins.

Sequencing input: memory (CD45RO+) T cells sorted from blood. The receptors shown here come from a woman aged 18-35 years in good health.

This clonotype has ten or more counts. The CDR3 region is CATSRERGATDTQYF. DNA of the CDR3: TGTGCCACCAGCCGGGAGAGGGGCGCCACAGATACGCAGTATTTT. V usage is TRBV15 and J usage is TRBJ2-3, with D perhaps TRBD2 (6 bases). Germline V gene sequence: CDR1 LNHNV, CDR2 YYDKDF (reference sequence). Trimming cost V 5 bases and J 2 bases, with 14 bases left between them. The CDR3 length is 15 residues.

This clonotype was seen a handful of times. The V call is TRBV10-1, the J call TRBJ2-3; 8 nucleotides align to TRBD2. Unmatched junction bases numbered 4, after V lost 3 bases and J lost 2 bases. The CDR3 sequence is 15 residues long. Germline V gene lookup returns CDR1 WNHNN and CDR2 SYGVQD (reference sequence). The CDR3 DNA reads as TGCGCCAGCAGTGAAGTAGCGGGGACCACAGATACGCAGTATTTT. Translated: CASSEVAGTTDTQYF.

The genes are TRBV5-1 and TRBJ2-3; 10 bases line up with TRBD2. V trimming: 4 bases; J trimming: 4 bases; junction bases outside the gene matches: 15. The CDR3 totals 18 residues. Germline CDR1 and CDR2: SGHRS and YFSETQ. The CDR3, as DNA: TGCGCCAGCAGCCTCTCCGGGACTAGCGTTCTCAGGGCAGATACGCAGTATTTT. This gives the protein CASSLSGTSVLRADTQYF. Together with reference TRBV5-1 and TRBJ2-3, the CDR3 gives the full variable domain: KAGVTQTPRYLIKTRGQQVTLSCSPISGHRSVSWYQQTPGQGLQFLFEYFSETQRNKGNFPGRFSGRQFSNSRSEMNVSTLELGDSALYLCASSLSGTSVLRADTQYFGPGTRLTVL.

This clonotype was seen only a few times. The CDR3 DNA is TGCGCCAGCAGTGAGACACGAAACTATGGCTACACCTTC. Its protein is CASSETRNYGYTF. V is TRBV10-2 and J is TRBJ1-2; D gene uncertain. This CDR3 is 13 amino acids long. The germline V and J ends were trimmed by 2 bases and 2 bases, with 6 bases remaining between them. Germline CDR1 and CDR2: WSHSY and SAAADI.

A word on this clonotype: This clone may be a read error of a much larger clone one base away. In nucleotides, the CDR3 is TGCAGCATTGACGAGAACTATGGCTACACCTTC. This encodes CSIDENYGYTF. This chain uses TRBV29-1 with TRBJ1-2; D not certain. Germline assignment: CDR1 SQVTM and CDR2 ANQGSEA. The CDR3 covers 11 residues.

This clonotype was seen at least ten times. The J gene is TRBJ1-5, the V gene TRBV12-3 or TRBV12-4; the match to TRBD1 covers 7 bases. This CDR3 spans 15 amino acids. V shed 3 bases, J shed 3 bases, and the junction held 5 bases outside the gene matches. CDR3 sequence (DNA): TGTGCCAGCAGTTTTCAGGGGGGCGTCAATCAGCCCCAGCATTTT. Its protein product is CASSFQGGVNQPQHF.

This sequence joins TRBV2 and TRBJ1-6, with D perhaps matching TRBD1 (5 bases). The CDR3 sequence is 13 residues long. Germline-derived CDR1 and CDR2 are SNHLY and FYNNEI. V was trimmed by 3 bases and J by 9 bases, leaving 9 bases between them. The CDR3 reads CASSDRESSPLHF. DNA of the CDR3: TGTGCCAGCAGTGACAGGGAGAGTTCACCCCTCCACTTT.

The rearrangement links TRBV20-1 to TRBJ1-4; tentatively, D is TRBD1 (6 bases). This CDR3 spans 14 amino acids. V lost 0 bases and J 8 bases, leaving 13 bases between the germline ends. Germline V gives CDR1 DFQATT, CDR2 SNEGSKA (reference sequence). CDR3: CSARDRDKLEKLFF. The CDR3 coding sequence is TGCAGTGCTAGAGATCGGGACAAGCTGGAAAAACTGTTTTTT.

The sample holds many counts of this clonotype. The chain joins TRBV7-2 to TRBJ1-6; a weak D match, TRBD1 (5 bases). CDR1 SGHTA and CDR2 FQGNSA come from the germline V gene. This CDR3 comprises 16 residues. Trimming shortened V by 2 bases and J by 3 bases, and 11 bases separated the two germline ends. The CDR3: CASSLLGADYNSPLHF. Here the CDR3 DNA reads TGTGCCAGCAGCTTACTAGGGGCAGACTATAATTCACCCCTCCACTTT.

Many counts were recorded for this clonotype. The CDR3 DNA reads as TGCGCCAGCAGCTTGGAGGCAGGGTACAATTCACCCCTCCACTTT. Translating it yields CASSLEAGYNSPLHF. V and J are TRBV5-1 and TRBJ1-6, with TRBD1 as a possible D gene (5 bases). The CDR3 consists of 15 residues. With 0 bases removed from V and 7 bases from J, the gap between germline ends came to 11 bases. Germline V gene sequence: CDR1 SGHRS, CDR2 YFSETQ.

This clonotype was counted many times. The CDR3 coding sequence is TGTGCCATCAGCTCGGGACAGGGAAAAGAGACCCAGTACTTC. It translates to CAISSGQGKETQYF. The gene calls are TRBV10-3 and TRBJ2-5; 9 bases are shared with TRBD1. The J segment lost 3 bases and the V segment lost 6 bases, leaving 5 bases of the junction unmatched. The length of the CDR3 is 14 residues. Per germline, CDR1 ENHRY and CDR2 SYGVKD.

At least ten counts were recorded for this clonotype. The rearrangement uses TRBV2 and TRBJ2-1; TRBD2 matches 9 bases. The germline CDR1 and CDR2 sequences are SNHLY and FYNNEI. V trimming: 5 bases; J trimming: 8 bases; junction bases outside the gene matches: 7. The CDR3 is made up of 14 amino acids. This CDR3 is CASSRLAARDEQFF. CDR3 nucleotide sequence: TGTGCCAGCAGTAGACTAGCGGCGCGAGATGAGCAGTTCTTC.

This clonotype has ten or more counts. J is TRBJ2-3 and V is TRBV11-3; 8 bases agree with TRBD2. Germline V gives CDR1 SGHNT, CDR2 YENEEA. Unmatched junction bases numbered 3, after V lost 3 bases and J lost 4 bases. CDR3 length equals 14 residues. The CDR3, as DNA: TGTGCCAGCAGCTTTGAAGCGGGAGCAGATACGCAGTATTTT. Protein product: CASSFEAGADTQYF.

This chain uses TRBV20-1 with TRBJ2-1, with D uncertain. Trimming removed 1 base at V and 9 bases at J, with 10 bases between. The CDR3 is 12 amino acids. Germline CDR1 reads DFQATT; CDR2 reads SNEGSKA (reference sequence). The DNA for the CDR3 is TGCAGTGCTAGAGGGGTCGTGGTTGAGCAGTTCTTC. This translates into CSARGVVVEQFF.

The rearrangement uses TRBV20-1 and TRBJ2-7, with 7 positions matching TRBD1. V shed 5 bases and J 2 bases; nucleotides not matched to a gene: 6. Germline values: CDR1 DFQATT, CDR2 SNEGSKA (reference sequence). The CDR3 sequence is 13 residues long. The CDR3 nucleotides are TGCAGTGCTCATAAGACAGGGACCTACGAGCAGTACTTC. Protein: CSAHKTGTYEQYF.